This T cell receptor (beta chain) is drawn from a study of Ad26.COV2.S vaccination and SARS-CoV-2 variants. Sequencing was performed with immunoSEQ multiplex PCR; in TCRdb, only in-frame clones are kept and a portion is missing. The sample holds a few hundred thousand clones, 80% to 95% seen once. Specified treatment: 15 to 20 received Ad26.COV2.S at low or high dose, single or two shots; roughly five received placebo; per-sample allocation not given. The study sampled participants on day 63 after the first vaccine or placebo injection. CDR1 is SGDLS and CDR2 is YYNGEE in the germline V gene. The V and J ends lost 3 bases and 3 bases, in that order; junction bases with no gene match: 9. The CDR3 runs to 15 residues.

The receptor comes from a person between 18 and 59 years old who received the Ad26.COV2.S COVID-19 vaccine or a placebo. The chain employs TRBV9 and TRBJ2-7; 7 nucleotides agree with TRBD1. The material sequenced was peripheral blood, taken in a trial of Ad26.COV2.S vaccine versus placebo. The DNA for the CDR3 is TGTGCCAGCAGCGCTAGACAGGGTCTACTCTACGAGCAGTACTTC. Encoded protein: CASSARQGLLYEQYF. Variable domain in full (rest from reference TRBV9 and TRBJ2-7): DSGVTQTPKHLITATGQRVTLRCSPRSGDLSVYWYQQSLDQGLQFLIQYYNGEERAKGNILERFSAQQFPDLHSELNLSSLELGDSALYFCASSARQGLLYEQYFGPGTRLTVT.